Detailed here is one T cell receptor beta chain. Its antigen remains unidentified. The data are from a study of post-analysis software for immune sequencing data. About the study: Several disease courses (relapsing-remitting, secondary progressive and progressive-relapsing) of multiple sclerosis were included. Study observations and caveats: Strong co-clustering by F measure was seen for same-batch samples. Patients with multiple sclerosis recorded significantly lower normalized Chao1 diversity than controls, the study found. Four or five TRBV segments were more frequent in patients than controls; TRBV5-6, TRBV5-1 and TRBV20-1 belonged to this group.

The TCR beta cDNA libraries contained unique molecular identifiers. Starting from about 0.94 to 9.7 million T cells, the study yielded 450,000 to 500,000 cDNA molecules. TCRdb re-analysed the PCR reads in MiXCR, keeping a single row per CDR3 protein. The table has approximately 730,000 distinct CDR3 sequences, approximately 44% seen once. The CDR3 contains 13 residues. V dropped 8 bases and J dropped 5 bases, with 15 bases sitting between them. The germline V gene has CDR1 SNHLY and CDR2 FYNNEI. The chain uses TRBV2 and TRBJ1-1, with D possibly being TRBD1 (6 bases). The TCR originated in a girl aged 5 to 17 with multiple sclerosis. Sample: blood. The CDR3 DNA reads TGTGCCAGCCGGGAGGGAGGGGGGACTGAAGCTTTCTTT. This gives the protein CASREGGGTEAFF.